This T cell receptor beta chain was obtained from a study of blood T cell repertoires in COVID-19. As for the study in general: Acute and convalescent COVID-19 samples came from the United States, Italy and Spain. Sources were T cells, B-cell-depleted T cells, or PBMCs; the material itself was cDNA or gDNA.

The CDR3 has 15 residues. With 1 base removed from V and 1 base from J, the gap between germline ends came to 10 bases. Germline-derived CDR1 and CDR2 are LNHNV and YYDKDF (reference sequence). How the authors handled the data: For nucleated cells, counts were estimated from reference gene primer amplification. The repertoire was sequenced with immunoSEQ multiplex PCR; TCRdb's copy has only in-frame clones and lacks some. V and J calls and clone size are as listed in that table; D and trimming were resolved from the DNA. The sample holds fewer than 70,000 clones, around 87% seen once. This clonotype was sampled from a man aged 45-60 years with active COVID-19. The sequencing input was peripheral blood. The chain recombines TRBV15 with TRBJ1-1, with a weak D call TRBD1 (5 bases). CDR3 bases: TGTGCCACCAGCAGAGGGGTACAGGCGAACACTGAAGCTTTCTTT. Protein: CATSRGVQANTEAFF.